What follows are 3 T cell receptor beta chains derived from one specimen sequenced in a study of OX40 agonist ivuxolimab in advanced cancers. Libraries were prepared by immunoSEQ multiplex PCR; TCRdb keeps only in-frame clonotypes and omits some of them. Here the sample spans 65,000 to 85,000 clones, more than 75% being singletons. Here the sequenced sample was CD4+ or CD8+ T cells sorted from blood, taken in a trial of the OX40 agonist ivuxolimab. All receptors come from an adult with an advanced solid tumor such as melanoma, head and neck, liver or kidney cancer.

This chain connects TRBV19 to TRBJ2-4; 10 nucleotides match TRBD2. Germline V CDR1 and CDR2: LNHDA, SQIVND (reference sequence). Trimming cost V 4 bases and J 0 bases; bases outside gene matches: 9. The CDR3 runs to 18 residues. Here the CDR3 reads CASSTLGAGGLAKNIQYF. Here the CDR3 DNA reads TGTGCCAGTAGTACCCTGGGAGCGGGAGGGTTAGCCAAAAACATTCAGTACTTC.

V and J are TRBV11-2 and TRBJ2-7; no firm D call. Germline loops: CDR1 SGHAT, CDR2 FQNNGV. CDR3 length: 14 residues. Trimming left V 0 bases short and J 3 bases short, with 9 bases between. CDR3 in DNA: TGTGCCAGCAGCTTAGATTCAAGCTACTACGAGCAGTACTTC. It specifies CASSLDSSYYEQYF.

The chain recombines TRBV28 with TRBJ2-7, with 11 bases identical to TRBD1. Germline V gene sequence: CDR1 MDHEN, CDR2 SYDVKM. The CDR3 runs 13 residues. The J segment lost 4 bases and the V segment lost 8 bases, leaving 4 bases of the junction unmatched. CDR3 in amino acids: CASRTGGAYEQYF. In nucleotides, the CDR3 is TGTGCCAGCCGGACAGGGGGCGCGTACGAGCAGTACTTC.